Listed below are T cell receptor beta chains from one sample, sequenced in a study of T-cell reconstitution after alpha-beta-depleted transplantation in children. TCRdb passed the PCR reads through MiXCR, listing each CDR3 protein once. The sample carries hundreds of thousands of distinct CDR3 sequences, roughly 17% recorded once. The sequenced sample was PBMCs from the stem cell graft donor, obtained from the stem cell graft. All receptors derive from a human donor who donated a stem cell graft to a child with acute myeloid leukemia. The CDR3 runs from the conserved cysteine through the conserved F or W. The D gene is left open where the match is weak. Clone sizes are shown as how often the clone was seen (once, few, many) or a class if it is expanded.

>TRBJ2-3|NA|few|TRBV5-1
CASSLILGTDTQYF
TGCGCCAGCAGCTTGATTCTGGGGACAGATACGCAGTATTTT
>TRBJ1-2|NA|few|TRBV6-5
CASSYEENFNYGYTF
TGTGCCAGCAGTTATGAGGAGAATTTTAACTATGGCTACACCTTC
>TRBJ2-3|NA|few|TRBV5-6
CASSPYGTDTQYF
TGTGCCAGCAGCCCCTACGGCACAGATACGCAGTATTTT
>TRBJ2-7|TRBD1|few|TRBV5-1
CASSSWVGGSFNEQYF
TGCGCCAGCAGCTCGTGGGTAGGGGGCAGTTTCAACGAGCAGTACTTC
>TRBJ1-5|NA|many|TRBV29-1
CSVEHLKGNAVIEGNQPQHF
TGCAGCGTTGAACATCTGAAGGGAAATGCAGTAATAGAGGGCAATCAGCCCCAGCATTTT
>TRBJ2-3|TRBD2|many|TRBV6-5
CASSYWTSGGSDTQYF
TGTGCCAGCAGTTACTGGACTAGCGGGGGATCAGATACGCAGTATTTT
>TRBJ2-6|TRBD1|many|TRBV7-6
CASSITGVGANVLTF
TGTGCCAGCAGCATAACAGGGGTTGGGGCCAACGTCCTGACTTTC
>TRBJ2-7|TRBD2|few|TRBV20-1
CSARDWLAGREQYF
TGCAGTGCTAGAGATTGGCTAGCGGGAAGGGAGCAGTACTTC
>TRBJ1-5|TRBD1|many|TRBV20-1
CSALDRASNQPQHF
TGCAGTGCTCTGGACAGGGCTAGCAATCAGCCCCAGCATTTT
>TRBJ1-1|NA|few|TRBV20-1
CRMDSYTEAFF
TGCAGGATGGACAGTTACACTGAAGCTTTCTTT
>TRBJ1-3|NA|many|TRBV12-3/TRBV12-4
CASSGNTIYF
TGTGCCAGCAGCGGAAACACCATATATTTT